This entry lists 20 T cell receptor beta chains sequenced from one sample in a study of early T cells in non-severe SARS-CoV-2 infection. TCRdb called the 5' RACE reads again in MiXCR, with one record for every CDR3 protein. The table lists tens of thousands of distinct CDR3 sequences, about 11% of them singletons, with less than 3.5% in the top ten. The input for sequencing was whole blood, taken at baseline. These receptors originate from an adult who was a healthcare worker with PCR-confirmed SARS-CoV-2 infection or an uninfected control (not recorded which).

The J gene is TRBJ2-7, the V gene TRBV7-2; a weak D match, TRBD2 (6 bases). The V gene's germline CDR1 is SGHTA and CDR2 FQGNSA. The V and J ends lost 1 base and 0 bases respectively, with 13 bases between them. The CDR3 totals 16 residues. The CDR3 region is CASSLVGLSPSYEQYF. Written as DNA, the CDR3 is TGTGCCAGCAGCTTAGTGGGACTGTCCCCCTCCTACGAGCAGTACTTC.

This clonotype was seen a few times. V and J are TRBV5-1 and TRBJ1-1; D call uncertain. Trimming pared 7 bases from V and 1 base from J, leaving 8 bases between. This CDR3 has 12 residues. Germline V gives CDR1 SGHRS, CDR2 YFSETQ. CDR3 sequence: CASSNRNTEAFF. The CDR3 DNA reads TGCGCCAGCTCCAATAGGAACACTGAAGCTTTCTTT.

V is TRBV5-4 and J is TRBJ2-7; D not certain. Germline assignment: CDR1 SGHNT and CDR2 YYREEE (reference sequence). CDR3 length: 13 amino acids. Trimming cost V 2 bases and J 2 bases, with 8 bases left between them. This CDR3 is CASSFWGTYEQYF. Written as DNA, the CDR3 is TGTGCCAGCAGCTTTTGGGGAACCTACGAGCAGTACTTC.

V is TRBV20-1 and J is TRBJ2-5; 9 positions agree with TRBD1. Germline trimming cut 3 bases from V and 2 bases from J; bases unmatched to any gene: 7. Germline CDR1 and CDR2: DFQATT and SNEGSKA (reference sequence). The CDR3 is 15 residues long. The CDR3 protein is CSARAPGTGQETQYF. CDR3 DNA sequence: TGCAGTGCTAGGGCCCCCGGGACAGGGCAAGAGACCCAGTACTTC.

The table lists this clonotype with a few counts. CDR3 region: CASSHSGSMSTEAFF. The CDR3 nucleotides are TGTGCCAGCAGCCACTCGGGGTCCATGAGCACTGAAGCTTTCTTT. The genes are TRBV3-1 and TRBJ1-1; D is uncertain. There are 15 residues in the CDR3. Trimming cost V 3 bases and J 4 bases, with 15 bases left between them. In germline, CDR1 is LGHDT, CDR2 YNNKEL (reference sequence).

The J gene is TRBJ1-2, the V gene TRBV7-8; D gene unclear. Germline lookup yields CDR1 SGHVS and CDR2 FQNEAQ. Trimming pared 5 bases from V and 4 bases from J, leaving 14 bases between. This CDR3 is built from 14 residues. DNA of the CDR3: TGTGCCAGCAGCCCTGGTTCAGTCAGCTATGGCTACACCTTC. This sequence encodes CASSPGSVSYGYTF.

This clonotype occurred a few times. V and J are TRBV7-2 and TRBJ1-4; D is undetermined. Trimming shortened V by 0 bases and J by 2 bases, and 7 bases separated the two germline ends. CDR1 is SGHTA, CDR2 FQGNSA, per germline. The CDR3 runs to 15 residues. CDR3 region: CASSLASATNEKLFF. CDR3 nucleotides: TGTGCCAGCAGCTTAGCGTCGGCGACTAATGAAAAACTGTTTTTT.

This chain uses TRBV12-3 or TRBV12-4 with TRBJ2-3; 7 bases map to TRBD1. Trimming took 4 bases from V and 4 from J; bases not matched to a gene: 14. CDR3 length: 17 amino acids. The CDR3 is CASSSPGPDRVADTQYF. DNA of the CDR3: TGTGCCAGCAGTTCACCAGGGCCCGACAGGGTGGCAGATACGCAGTATTTT.

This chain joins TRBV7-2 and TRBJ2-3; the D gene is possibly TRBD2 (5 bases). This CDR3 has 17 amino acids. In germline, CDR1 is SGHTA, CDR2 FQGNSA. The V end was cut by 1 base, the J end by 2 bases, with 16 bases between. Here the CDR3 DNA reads TGTGCCAGCAGCTTAGGTGTTACGGGGTCGTACACAGATACGCAGTATTTT. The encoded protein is CASSLGVTGSYTDTQYF.

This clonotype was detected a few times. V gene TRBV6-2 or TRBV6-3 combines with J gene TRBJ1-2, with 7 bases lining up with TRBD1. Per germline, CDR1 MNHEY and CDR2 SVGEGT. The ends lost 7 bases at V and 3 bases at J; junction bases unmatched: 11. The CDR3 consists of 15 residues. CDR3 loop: CASTIRRGGDYGYTF. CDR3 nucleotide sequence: TGTGCCAGCACCATACGGCGAGGGGGCGACTATGGCTACACCTTC.

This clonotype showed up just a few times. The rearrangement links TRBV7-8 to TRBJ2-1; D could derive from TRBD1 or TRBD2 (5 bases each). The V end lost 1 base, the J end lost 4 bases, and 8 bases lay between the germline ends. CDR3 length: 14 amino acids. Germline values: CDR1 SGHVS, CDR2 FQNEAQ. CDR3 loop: CASSLGDAYNEQFF. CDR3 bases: TGTGCCAGCAGCTTAGGGGACGCTTACAATGAGCAGTTCTTC.

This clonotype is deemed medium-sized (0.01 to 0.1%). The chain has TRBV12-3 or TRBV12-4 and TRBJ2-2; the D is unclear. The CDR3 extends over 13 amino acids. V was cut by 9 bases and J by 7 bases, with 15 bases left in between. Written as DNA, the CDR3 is TGTGCCAGTGCCGTAGGGCCTGGCGGGGAGCTGTTTTTT. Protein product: CASAVGPGGELFF.

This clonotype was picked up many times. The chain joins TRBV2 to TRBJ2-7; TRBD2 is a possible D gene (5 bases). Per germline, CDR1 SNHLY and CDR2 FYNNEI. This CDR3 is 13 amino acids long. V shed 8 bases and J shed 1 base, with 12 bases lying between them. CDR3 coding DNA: TGTGCCAGCGACTACAATGGGTCCTACGAGCAGTACTTC. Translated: CASDYNGSYEQYF.

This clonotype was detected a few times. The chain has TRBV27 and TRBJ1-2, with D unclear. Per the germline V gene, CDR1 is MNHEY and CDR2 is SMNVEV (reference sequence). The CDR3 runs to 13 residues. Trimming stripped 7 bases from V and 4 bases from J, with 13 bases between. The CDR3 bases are TGTGCCAGCACACCGGGTTGGGGCTATGGCTACACCTTC. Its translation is CASTPGWGYGYTF.

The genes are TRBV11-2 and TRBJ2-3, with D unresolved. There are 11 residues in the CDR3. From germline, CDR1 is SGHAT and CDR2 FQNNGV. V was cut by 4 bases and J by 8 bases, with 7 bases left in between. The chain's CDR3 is CASSSSGTQYF. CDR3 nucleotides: TGTGCCAGCAGCTCGAGTGGTACGCAGTATTTT.

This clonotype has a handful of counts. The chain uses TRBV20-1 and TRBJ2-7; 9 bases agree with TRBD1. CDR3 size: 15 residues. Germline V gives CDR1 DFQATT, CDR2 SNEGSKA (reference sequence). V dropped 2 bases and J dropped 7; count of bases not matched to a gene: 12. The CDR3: CSARHPTGGPLEQYF. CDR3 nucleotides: TGCAGTGCTAGACACCCGACAGGGGGACCTCTGGAGCAGTACTTC.

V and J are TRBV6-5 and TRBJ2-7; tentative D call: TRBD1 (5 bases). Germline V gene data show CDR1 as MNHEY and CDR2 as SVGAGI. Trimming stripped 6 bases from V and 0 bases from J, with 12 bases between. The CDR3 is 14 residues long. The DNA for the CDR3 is TGTGCCAGCAGCCAGACAGTACGCTCCTACGAGCAGTACTTC. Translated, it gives CASSQTVRSYEQYF.

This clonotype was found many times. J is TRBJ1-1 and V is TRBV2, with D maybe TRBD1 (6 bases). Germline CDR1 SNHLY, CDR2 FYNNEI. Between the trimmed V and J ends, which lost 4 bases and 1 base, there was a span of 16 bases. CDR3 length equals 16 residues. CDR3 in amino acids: CASSGTRGPRNTEAFF. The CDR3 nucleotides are TGTGCCAGCAGTGGAACCAGGGGTCCAAGGAACACTGAAGCTTTCTTT.

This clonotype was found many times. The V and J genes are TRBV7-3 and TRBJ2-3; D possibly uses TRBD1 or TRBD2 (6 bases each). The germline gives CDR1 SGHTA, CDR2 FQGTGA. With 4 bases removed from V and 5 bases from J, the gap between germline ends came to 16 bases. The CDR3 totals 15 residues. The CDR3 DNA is TGTGCCAGCAGCTCTCAAGGGGGGCCAGGAGATACGCAGTATTTT. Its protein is CASSSQGGPGDTQYF.

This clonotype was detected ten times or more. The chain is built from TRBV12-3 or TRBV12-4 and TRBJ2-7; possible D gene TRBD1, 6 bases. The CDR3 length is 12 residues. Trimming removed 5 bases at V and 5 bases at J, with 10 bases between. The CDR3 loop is CASSRTDHEQYF. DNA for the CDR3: TGTGCCAGCAGTAGGACAGACCACGAGCAGTACTTC.